These 13 T cell receptor beta chains came from one sample sequenced in a study of glioma-infiltrating T cells after dendritic cell vaccination. Time point of the sample: after dendritic cell vaccination, including at tumor progression/relapse. Some clones are missing from TCRdb's copy, which holds only in-frame ones; the method was immunoSEQ multiplex PCR. This sample has about 94,000 clones, with 80% found just once. The input for sequencing was blood, taken after dendritic cell vaccination. The receptors come from a human donor with glioblastoma.

V is TRBV5-4 and J is TRBJ2-7; a possible D gene is TRBD2 (6 bases). The V end lost 0 bases, the J end lost 4 bases, and 8 bases lay between the germline ends. Germline CDR1 SGHNT, CDR2 YYREEE (reference sequence). This CDR3 is built from 13 residues. As DNA, the CDR3 is TGTGCCAGCAGCTTGGAGACTAGATACGAGCAGTACTTC. This translates into CASSLETRYEQYF.

The chain combines TRBV5-4 with TRBJ1-2; D remains ambiguous. Trimming took off 1 base at V and 8 bases at J, with 6 bases between the two ends. This CDR3 has 11 amino acids. CDR1 and CDR2 from the germline V gene are SGHNT and YYREEE (reference sequence). In DNA, the CDR3 is TGTGCCAGCAGCTTGTATGCGGGCTACACCTTC. It specifies CASSLYAGYTF.

The rearrangement uses TRBV7-8 and TRBJ2-7; D possibly corresponds to TRBD1 (5 bases). CDR1 SGHVS and CDR2 FQNEAQ come from the germline V gene. Trimming took off 4 bases at V and 4 bases at J, with 14 bases between the two ends. The CDR3 is 14 amino acids. CDR3 region: CASSSGHRFYEQYF. DNA of the CDR3: TGTGCCAGCAGCTCAGGACACCGTTTTTACGAGCAGTACTTC. Full variable domain (rest looked up from reference TRBV7-8 and TRBJ2-7): GAGVSQSPRYKVAKRGQDVALRCDPISGHVSLFWYQQALGQGPEFLTYFQNEAQLDKSGLPSDRFFAERPEGSVSTLKIQRTQQEDSAVYLCASSSGHRFYEQYFGPGTRLTVT.

The chain carries TRBV30 and TRBJ1-4; D gene uncertain. Germline CDR1 reads GTSNPN; CDR2 reads SVGIG (reference sequence). The CDR3 totals 15 residues. The V gene lost 2 bases and the J gene lost 7 bases, with 17 bases spanning the gap. The CDR3 DNA follows: TGTGCCTGGAGTCCGCTCCGACGGGGTGGTGAAAAACTGTTTTTT. Protein sequence: CAWSPLRRGGEKLFF.

The chain carries TRBV5-8 and TRBJ1-5, with unresolved D. With 0 bases removed from V and 6 bases from J, the gap between germline ends came to 7 bases. There are 13 residues in the CDR3. The germline V gene encodes CDR1 SGHTS and CDR2 YDEGEE. CDR3 sequence: CASSLGWAQPQHF. DNA of the CDR3: TGTGCCAGCAGCTTGGGTTGGGCTCAGCCCCAGCATTTT.

The chain links TRBV7-8 to TRBJ1-4; 10 bases are shared with TRBD1. Germline V gene sequence: CDR1 SGHVS, CDR2 FQNEAQ. Trimming took 5 bases from V and 5 from J; bases not matched to a gene: 8. This CDR3 region has 16 residues. The CDR3: CASSQSGTGANEKLFF. The CDR3 DNA reads TGTGCCAGCAGCCAGTCCGGGACAGGGGCGAATGAAAAACTGTTTTTT.

This chain links TRBV7-2 with TRBJ1-2; tentatively, D is TRBD1 (5 bases). Germline CDR1 reads SGHTA; CDR2 reads FQGNSA. With 5 bases removed from V and 5 bases from J, the gap between germline ends came to 15 bases. This CDR3 has 14 amino acids. The CDR3 protein is CASSPNGAAYGYTF. The CDR3 nucleotides are TGTGCCAGCAGCCCTAATGGGGCAGCTTATGGCTACACCTTC. Combining the CDR3 with reference TRBV7-2 and TRBJ1-2 gives the whole variable domain GAGVSQSPSNKVTEKGKDVELRCDPISGHTALYWYRQSLGQGLEFLIYFQGNSAPDKSGLPSDRFSAERTGGSVSTLTIQRTQQEDSAVYLCASSPNGAAYGYTFGSGTRLTVV.

The J gene is TRBJ2-7, the V gene TRBV14; 8 bases line up with TRBD1. The V and J ends lost 2 bases and 9 bases, in that order; junction bases with no gene match: 9. Germline values: CDR1 SGHDN, CDR2 FVKESK. There are 14 residues in the CDR3. The CDR3, as DNA: TGTGCCAGCAGCCAACCCGGACAGGGACGCGGGCAGTACTTC. Encoded protein: CASSQPGQGRGQYF.

This clone has only one observation. This chain links TRBV5-1 with TRBJ1-2; 7 positions agree with TRBD1. Losses at the gene ends were 3 bases for V and 3 bases for J; bases not matched to a gene: 8. Germline V gives CDR1 SGHRS, CDR2 YFSETQ. This CDR3 is built from 15 residues. CDR3 DNA: TGCGCCAGCAGCTCGTCGACAGGGTCGTACTATGGCTACACCTTC. Translating gives CASSSSTGSYYGYTF.

This rearrangement joins TRBV2 to TRBJ2-3; 8 nucleotides match TRBD2. V lost 0 bases and J lost 13; bases outside the gene matches: 6. Per germline, CDR1 SNHLY and CDR2 FYNNEI. This CDR3 has 13 amino acids. The CDR3 is CASSEARAGAKYF. Here the CDR3 DNA reads TGTGCCAGCAGTGAAGCCAGAGCGGGGGCCAAGTATTTT.

This rearrangement joins TRBV28 to TRBJ2-7; TRBD1 might be the D (6 bases). V shed 7 bases and J shed 2 bases, with 12 bases lying between them. CDR1 and CDR2 (germline): MDHEN, SYDVKM. The CDR3 extends over 13 amino acids. CDR3 sequence (DNA): TGTGCCAGCAACTCAGGGGACACCTACGAGCAGTACTTC. This gives the protein CASNSGDTYEQYF.

The CDR3 DNA reads as TGTGCCAGCTCACCCCTTTCTTCAGGCCAAGAGACCCAGTACTTC. As protein: CASSPLSSGQETQYF. The chain carries TRBV18 and TRBJ2-5; D uncertain. V dropped 3 bases and J dropped 1 base, with 12 bases sitting between them. The length of the CDR3 is 15 residues. Germline CDR1 reads KGHSH; CDR2 reads LQKENI. Supplemented by reference TRBV18 and TRBJ2-5, the full variable domain reads NAGVMQNPRHLVRRRGQEARLRCSPMKGHSHVYWYRQLPEEGLKFMVYLQKENIIDESGMPKERFSAEFPKEGPSILRIQQVVRGDSAAYFCASSPLSSGQETQYFGPGTRLLVL.

In this sample, this clone turned up once. The chain joins TRBV18 to TRBJ2-2, with TRBD1 identical over 7 bases. The CDR3 is 15 amino acids. Germline-derived CDR1 and CDR2 are KGHSH and LQKENI. V trimming: 3 bases; J trimming: 1 base; junction bases outside the gene matches: 2. CDR3: CASSPGTENTGELFF. In DNA form, the CDR3 reads TGTGCCAGCTCACCGGGGACAGAGAACACCGGGGAGCTGTTTTTT. The variable domain in full, with the rest retrieved from reference TRBV18 and TRBJ2-2, is NAGVMQNPRHLVRRRGQEARLRCSPMKGHSHVYWYRQLPEEGLKFMVYLQKENIIDESGMPKERFSAEFPKEGPSILRIQQVVRGDSAAYFCASSPGTENTGELFFGEGSRLTVL.